The 26 T cell receptor beta chains below come from one sample, sequenced in a study of PD-L1 blockade in urothelial cancer. Profiling relied on immunoSEQ multiplex PCR, and the TCRdb table lists in-frame clones only, not all of them. The table includes approximately 79,000 clones, under 95% detected once. Time point defined: peripheral blood 6 weeks after treatment start. Sample: PBMCs, taken around atezolizumab (anti-PD-L1) treatment. The receptors originated from a woman older than 75 with urothelial cancer.

V usage is TRBV11-2 and J usage is TRBJ2-3, with TRBD1 identical over 9 bases. The V and J ends lost 3 bases and 2 bases, in that order; junction bases with no gene match: 6. The CDR3 consists of 16 residues. Per the germline V gene, CDR1 is SGHAT and CDR2 is FQNNGV. The CDR3 DNA is TGTGCCAGCAGCTTTCGGACAGGGGTCCACACAGATACGCAGTATTTT. Amino acid sequence: CASSFRTGVHTDTQYF.

CDR3 in DNA: TGTGCCAGCAGCTTAGCGGTTACTAACACCGGGGAGCTGTTTTTT. This translates into CASSLAVTNTGELFF. The chain uses TRBV11-2 and TRBJ2-2; no clear D gene. Germline assignment: CDR1 SGHAT and CDR2 FQNNGV. Trimming took 1 base from V and 2 from J, leaving 8 bases between them. This CDR3 contains 15 residues.

This rearrangement joins TRBV5-1 to TRBJ1-4; D not certain. Looked up from germline, CDR1 is SGHRS and CDR2 is YFSETQ. This CDR3 spans 13 amino acids. Trimming shortened V by 0 bases and J by 8 bases, and 8 bases separated the two germline ends. For the CDR3, the DNA is TGCGCCAGCAGCTTGGATGTGGGCGAAAAACTGTTTTTT. It is translated as CASSLDVGEKLFF.

The gene calls are TRBV4-2 and TRBJ1-1; weak D call: TRBD1 (5 bases). Germline V gene lookup returns CDR1 LGHNA and CDR2 YNFKEQ. This CDR3 has 16 residues. The V gene lost 0 bases and the J gene lost 0 bases, with 11 bases spanning the gap. The CDR3 DNA is TGTGCCAGCAGCCAAGAAGGCGACAGAGTGAACACTGAAGCTTTCTTT. Amino acid sequence: CASSQEGDRVNTEAFF.

The chain is built from TRBV19 and TRBJ1-3; 7 bases line up with TRBD1. This CDR3 is 14 amino acids long. V was clipped by 10 bases and J by 1 base; unmatched bases: 7. From germline, CDR1 is LNHDA and CDR2 SQIVND (reference sequence). The CDR3 coding sequence is TGTGCCACAGGCTTGACAGGGTCTGGAAACACCATATATTTT. Its protein is CATGLTGSGNTIYF. The full variable domain, with the rest looked up from reference TRBV19 and TRBJ1-3, is DGGITQSPKYLFRKEGQNVTLSCEQNLNHDAMYWYRQDPGQGLRLIYYSQIVNDFQKGDIAEGYSVSREKKESFPLTVTSAQKNPTAFYLCATGLTGSGNTIYFGEGSWLTVV.

This rearrangement joins TRBV11-2 to TRBJ2-2; 7 nucleotides align to TRBD1. The CDR3 totals 14 residues. Germline CDR1 SGHAT, CDR2 FQNNGV. With 5 bases clipped from V and 4 bases from J, the junction kept 4 bases outside the gene matches. The CDR3 sequence: CASSRDRLTGELFF. CDR3 nucleotide sequence: TGTGCCAGCAGCCGGGACAGACTCACCGGGGAGCTGTTTTTT.

The rearrangement uses TRBV9 and TRBJ2-2; the match to TRBD1 covers 11 bases. This CDR3 has 18 residues. J gave up 4 bases and V 4 bases, and 12 bases lay outside the gene matches. Germline V CDR1 and CDR2: SGDLS, YYNGEE. CDR3 residues: CASSPQYPGQGGTGELFF. CDR3 coding DNA: TGTGCCAGCAGCCCTCAATACCCGGGACAGGGGGGCACCGGGGAGCTGTTTTTT. Variable domain in full (rest from reference TRBV9 and TRBJ2-2): DSGVTQTPKHLITATGQRVTLRCSPRSGDLSVYWYQQSLDQGLQFLIQYYNGEERAKGNILERFSAQQFPDLHSELNLSSLELGDSALYFCASSPQYPGQGGTGELFFGEGSRLTVL.

The chain is built from TRBV19 and TRBJ1-5, with D possibly being TRBD1 (5 bases). This CDR3 contains 17 residues. Germline V gives CDR1 LNHDA, CDR2 SQIVND (reference sequence). The V gene lost 4 bases and the J gene lost 4 bases, with 20 bases spanning the gap. DNA of the CDR3: TGTGCCAGTAGTAAAGAAGGCCCCCCTGGGGGGAATCAGCCCCAGCATTTT. It specifies CASSKEGPPGGNQPQHF.

CDR3 region: CASSIDLRANTEAFF. The CDR3, as DNA: TGTGCCAGTAGTATAGATCTGAGGGCCAACACTGAAGCTTTCTTT. V usage is TRBV19 and J usage is TRBJ1-1; D is undetermined. The CDR3 runs to 15 residues. Trimming stripped 0 bases from V and 2 bases from J, with 10 bases between. Germline CDR1 reads LNHDA; CDR2 reads SQIVND (reference sequence).

The chain is built from TRBV15 and TRBJ2-7; D perhaps matches TRBD2 (6 bases). Germline loops: CDR1 LNHNV, CDR2 YYDKDF (reference sequence). Between the trimmed V and J ends, which lost 1 base and 6 bases, there was a span of 19 bases. This CDR3 is built from 16 residues. The CDR3 coding sequence is TGTGCCACCAGCAGAGTGGACTTTGGCGGGACCTTCGAGCAGTACTTC. It translates to CATSRVDFGGTFEQYF.

This sequence joins TRBV18 and TRBJ1-1; D not resolved. Trimming removed 3 bases at V and 1 base at J, with 9 bases between. Per germline, CDR1 KGHSH and CDR2 LQKENI. The CDR3 is made up of 14 amino acids. The chain's CDR3 is CASSPSTGNTEAFF. As DNA, the CDR3 is TGTGCCAGCTCACCCAGTACGGGGAACACTGAAGCTTTCTTT.

This chain uses TRBV19 with TRBJ2-1; TRBD2 aligns across 7 bases. The ends lost 7 bases at V and 2 bases at J; junction bases unmatched: 2. Germline V lookup: CDR1 LNHDA, CDR2 SQIVND (reference sequence). This CDR3 is 13 amino acids long. CDR3: CASTLAPYNEQFF. The CDR3 DNA follows: TGTGCCAGTACACTAGCGCCCTACAATGAGCAGTTCTTC.

The chain couples TRBV21-1 to TRBJ1-1. TRBV21-1 is listed as a pseudogene. CDR3 length equals 13 residues. The CDR3 DNA follows: TGTGCCAGCAGCAAAGATATGAACACTGAAGCTTTCTTT. It specifies CASSKDMNTEAFF.

The V and J genes are TRBV28 and TRBJ1-2; possibly TRBD1 for D (6 bases). Germline V gives CDR1 MDHEN, CDR2 SYDVKM. The CDR3 loop spans 17 amino acids. V was trimmed by 4 bases and J by 0 bases, leaving 18 bases between them. The CDR3 here is CASSSFRQATANYGYTF. The CDR3 DNA follows: TGTGCCAGCAGTTCGTTCCGACAGGCGACAGCTAACTATGGCTACACCTTC.

The genes are TRBV30 and TRBJ2-7; 8 bases agree with TRBD2. Germline values: CDR1 GTSNPN, CDR2 SVGIG (reference sequence). This CDR3 has 10 amino acids. The CDR3 protein is CGRGGCEQYF. Here the CDR3 DNA reads TGTGGCCGGGGGGGGTGCGAGCAGTACTTC.

The chain couples TRBV28 to TRBJ2-1; the D gene is possibly TRBD2 (7 bases). Trimming took off 2 bases at V and 10 bases at J, with 27 bases between the two ends. CDR3 length: 18 amino acids. Germline V gives CDR1 MDHEN, CDR2 SYDVKM. The CDR3 region has the DNA TGTGCCAGCAGTTTAGAACAGGGTCTGGCGGGAGCCTGGGGGGAGCAGTTCTTC. Its protein product is CASSLEQGLAGAWGEQFF.

This clone was detected only once. CDR3 nucleotide sequence: TGTGCCATCAGTGAGTCGCAGGGGGTCGGGGGCACTGAAGCTTTCTTT. Protein product: CAISESQGVGGTEAFF. The chain is built from TRBV10-3 and TRBJ1-1; the match to TRBD1 covers 7 bases. The CDR3 totals 16 residues. Germline-derived CDR1 and CDR2 are ENHRY and SYGVKD. V trimming: 0 bases; J trimming: 4 bases; junction bases outside the gene matches: 8.

V gene TRBV2 combines with J gene TRBJ1-1; perhaps TRBD1 as D (5 bases). This CDR3 spans 14 amino acids. The germline V gene has CDR1 SNHLY and CDR2 FYNNEI. V was pared by 6 bases and J by 0 bases, with 11 bases between. This CDR3 is CASSETAMNTEAFF. Here the CDR3 DNA reads TGTGCCAGCAGCGAGACAGCAATGAACACTGAAGCTTTCTTT.

This clone was seen a single time. This chain uses TRBV6-1 with TRBJ2-7; the D gene is possibly TRBD2 (6 bases). The V gene lost 4 bases and the J gene lost 2 bases, with 18 bases spanning the gap. In germline, CDR1 is MNHNS, CDR2 SASEGT. The CDR3 is 16 amino acids. The CDR3 sequence is CASSVGRDSGAYEQYF. CDR3 DNA: TGTGCCAGCAGTGTAGGTAGGGATAGCGGCGCCTACGAGCAGTACTTC.

The CDR3 here is CASSLPTGGQETQYF. The CDR3 DNA is TGTGCCAGCAGCTTACCGACAGGGGGGCAAGAGACCCAGTACTTC. The genes are TRBV11-1 and TRBJ2-5; 9 bases line up with TRBD1. Germline V gene lookup returns CDR1 SGHAT and CDR2 FQDESV (reference sequence). The trim removed 2 bases at V and 2 bases at J, leaving 3 bases unmatched. The CDR3 covers 15 residues.

The chain couples TRBV5-1 to TRBJ2-7; the D is unclear. The ends were cut back, 3 bases at V and 5 bases at J, with 9 bases in the middle. Germline V CDR1 and CDR2: SGHRS, YFSETQ. The CDR3 consists of 12 residues. Here the CDR3 reads CASSSLSHEQYF. The DNA of the CDR3 is TGCGCCAGCAGCTCCCTGTCCCACGAGCAGTACTTC.

The rearrangement uses TRBV5-1 and TRBJ2-6, with D possibly TRBD1 on 6 matching bases. V lost 3 bases, J lost 2 bases, and 9 bases lay in between. The V gene's germline CDR1 is SGHRS and CDR2 YFSETQ. This CDR3 region has 15 residues. The CDR3: CASSSQGTGANVLTF. Written as DNA, the CDR3 is TGCGCCAGCAGCTCGCAGGGGACTGGGGCCAACGTCCTGACTTTC.

Regarding this clone: The junction and the germline gene differ at one end; a read error may be behind it. The chain links TRBV5-1 to TRBJ2-2; D is possibly TRBD1 (7 bases). This CDR3 is 11 amino acids long. Germline V gene sequence: CDR1 SGHRS, CDR2 YFSETQ. In DNA form, the CDR3 reads TGCGCCAGCAGATTGGAGGGGGCTGTGTTTTTT. As protein: CASRLEGAVFF.

The gene calls are TRBV7-8 and TRBJ2-1, with a weak D call TRBD2 (6 bases). Trimming took 1 base from V and 4 from J, leaving 14 bases between them. The CDR3 totals 16 residues. The germline CDR1 and CDR2 sequences are SGHVS and FQNEAQ. The CDR3 reads CASSLVGGVLYNEQFF. The DNA for the CDR3 is TGTGCCAGCAGCTTAGTGGGGGGAGTCTTGTACAATGAGCAGTTCTTC.

The CDR3 DNA sequence: TGTGCCAGCAGTTTGGGACTTGAGCAGTTCTTC. Translating gives CASSLGLEQFF. This chain links TRBV28 with TRBJ2-1, with a tentative D call TRBD2 (6 bases). The length of the CDR3 is 11 residues. Germline CDR1 and CDR2: MDHEN and SYDVKM. Trimming cost V 3 bases and J 9 bases, with 6 bases left between them.

The gene calls are TRBV28 and TRBJ2-6; weak D call: TRBD1 (6 bases). This CDR3 spans 17 amino acids. Germline lookup yields CDR1 MDHEN and CDR2 SYDVKM. The V end was cut by 3 bases, the J end by 3 bases, with 15 bases between. The CDR3 loop is CASSFSHTGSGANVLTF. Here the CDR3 DNA reads TGTGCCAGCAGTTTCTCCCATACAGGGAGTGGGGCCAACGTCCTGACTTTC. Using reference TRBV28 and TRBJ2-6 for the parts outside the CDR3, the full variable domain is DVKVTQSSRYLVKRTGEKVFLECVQDMDHENMFWYRQDPGLGLRLIYFSYDVKMKEKGDIPEGYSVSREKKERFSLILESASTNQTSMYLCASSFSHTGSGANVLTFGAGSRLTVL.